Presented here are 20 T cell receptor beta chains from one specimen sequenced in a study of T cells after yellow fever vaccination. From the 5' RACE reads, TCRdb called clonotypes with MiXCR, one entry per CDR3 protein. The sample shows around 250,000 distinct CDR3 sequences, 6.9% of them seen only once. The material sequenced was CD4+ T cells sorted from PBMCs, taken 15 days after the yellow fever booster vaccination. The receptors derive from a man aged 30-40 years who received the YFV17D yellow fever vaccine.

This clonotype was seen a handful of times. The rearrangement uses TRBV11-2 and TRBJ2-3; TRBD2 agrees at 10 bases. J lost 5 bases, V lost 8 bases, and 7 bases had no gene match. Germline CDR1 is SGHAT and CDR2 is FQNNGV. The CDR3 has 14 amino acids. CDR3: CASLPSGSVDTQYF. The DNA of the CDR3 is TGTGCCAGCCTCCCTAGCGGGAGTGTAGATACGCAGTATTTT.

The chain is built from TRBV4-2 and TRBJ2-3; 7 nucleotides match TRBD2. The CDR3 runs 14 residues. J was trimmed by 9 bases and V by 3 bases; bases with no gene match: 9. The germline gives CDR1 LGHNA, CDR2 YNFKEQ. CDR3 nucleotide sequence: TGTGCCAGCAGCCAGGCCCTCGAGGGAGGGACGCAGTATTTT. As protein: CASSQALEGGTQYF.

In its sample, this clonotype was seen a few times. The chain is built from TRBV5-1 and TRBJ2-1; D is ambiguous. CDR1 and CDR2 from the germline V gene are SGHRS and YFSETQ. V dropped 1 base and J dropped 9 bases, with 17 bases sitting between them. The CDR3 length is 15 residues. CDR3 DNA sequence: TGCGCCAGCAGCTTGATGGGCAGTGGGGAAGTTGAGCAGTTCTTC. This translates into CASSLMGSGEVEQFF.

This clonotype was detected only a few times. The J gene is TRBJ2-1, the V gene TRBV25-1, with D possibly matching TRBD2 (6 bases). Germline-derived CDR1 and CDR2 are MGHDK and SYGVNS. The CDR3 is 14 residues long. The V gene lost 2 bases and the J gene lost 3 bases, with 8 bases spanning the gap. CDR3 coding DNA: TGTGCCAGCAGTGAAGTGGGGGGCTACAATGAGCAGTTCTTC. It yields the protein CASSEVGGYNEQFF.

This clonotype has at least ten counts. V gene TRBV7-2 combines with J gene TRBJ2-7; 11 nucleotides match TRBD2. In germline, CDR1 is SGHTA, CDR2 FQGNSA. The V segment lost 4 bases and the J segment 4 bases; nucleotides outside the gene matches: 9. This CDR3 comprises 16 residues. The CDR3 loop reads CASSSIAGGPVYEQYF. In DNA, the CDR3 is TGTGCCAGCAGCTCTATAGCGGGAGGGCCGGTTTACGAGCAGTACTTC.

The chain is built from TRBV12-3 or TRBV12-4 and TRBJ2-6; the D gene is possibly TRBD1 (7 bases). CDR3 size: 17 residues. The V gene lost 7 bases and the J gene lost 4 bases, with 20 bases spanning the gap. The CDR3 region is CASTPGGPSLGANVLTF. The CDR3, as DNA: TGTGCCAGCACCCCAGGGGGGCCCTCCTTAGGGGCCAACGTCCTGACTTTC.

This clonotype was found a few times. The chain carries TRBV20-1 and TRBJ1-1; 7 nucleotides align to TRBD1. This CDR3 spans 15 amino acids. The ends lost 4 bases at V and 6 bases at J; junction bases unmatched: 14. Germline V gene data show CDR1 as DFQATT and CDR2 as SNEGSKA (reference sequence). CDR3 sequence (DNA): TGCAGTGCTACCGATAGCAGGACAGGCCGCTCTGAAGCTTTCTTT. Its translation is CSATDSRTGRSEAFF.

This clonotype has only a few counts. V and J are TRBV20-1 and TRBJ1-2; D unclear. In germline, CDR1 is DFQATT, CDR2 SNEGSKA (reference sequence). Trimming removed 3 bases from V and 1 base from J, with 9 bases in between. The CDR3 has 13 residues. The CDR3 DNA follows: TGCAGTGCTAGGGGAGGCAGTAACTATGGCTACACCTTC. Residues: CSARGGSNYGYTF.

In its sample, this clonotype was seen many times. The chain's CDR3 is CASRSQGTYEQYF. The CDR3 coding sequence is TGTGCCAGCAGAAGCCAGGGAACCTACGAGCAGTACTTC. This rearrangement joins TRBV12-3 or TRBV12-4 to TRBJ2-7; D might be TRBD1 (5 bases). The V end lost 6 bases, the J end lost 2 bases, and 11 bases lay between the germline ends. CDR3 size: 13 residues.

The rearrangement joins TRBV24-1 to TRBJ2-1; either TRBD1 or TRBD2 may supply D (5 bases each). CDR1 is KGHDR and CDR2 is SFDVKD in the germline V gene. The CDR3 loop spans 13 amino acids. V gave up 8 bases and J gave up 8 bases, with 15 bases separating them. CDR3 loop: CATIDPGTDEQFF. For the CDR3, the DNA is TGTGCCACCATTGACCCCGGGACGGATGAGCAGTTCTTC.

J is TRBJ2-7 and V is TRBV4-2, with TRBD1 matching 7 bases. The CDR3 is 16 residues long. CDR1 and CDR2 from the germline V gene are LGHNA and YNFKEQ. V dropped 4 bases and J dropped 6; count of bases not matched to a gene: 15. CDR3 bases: TGTGCCAGCAGCCTCTTGTTCGAACAGGGGACCTCCGAGCAGTACTTC. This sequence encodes CASSLLFEQGTSEQYF.

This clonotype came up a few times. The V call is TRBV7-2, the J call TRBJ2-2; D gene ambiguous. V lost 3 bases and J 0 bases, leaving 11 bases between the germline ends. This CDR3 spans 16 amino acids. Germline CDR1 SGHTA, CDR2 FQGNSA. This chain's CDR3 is CASSLDAAPNTGELFF. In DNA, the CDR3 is TGTGCCAGCAGCTTGGACGCCGCTCCGAACACCGGGGAGCTGTTTTTT.

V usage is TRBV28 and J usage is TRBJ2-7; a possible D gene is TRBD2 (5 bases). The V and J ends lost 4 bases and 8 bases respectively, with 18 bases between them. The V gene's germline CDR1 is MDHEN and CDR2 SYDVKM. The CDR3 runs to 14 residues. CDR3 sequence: CASSSLIAPTKQYF. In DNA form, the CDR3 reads TGTGCCAGCAGTTCCCTCATAGCGCCTACGAAGCAGTACTTC.

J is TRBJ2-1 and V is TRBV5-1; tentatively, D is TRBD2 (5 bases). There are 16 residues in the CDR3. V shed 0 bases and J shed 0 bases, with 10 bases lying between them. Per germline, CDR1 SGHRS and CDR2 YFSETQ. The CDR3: CASSLVLAASYNEQFF. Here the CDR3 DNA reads TGCGCCAGCAGCTTGGTCCTAGCTGCCTCCTACAATGAGCAGTTCTTC.

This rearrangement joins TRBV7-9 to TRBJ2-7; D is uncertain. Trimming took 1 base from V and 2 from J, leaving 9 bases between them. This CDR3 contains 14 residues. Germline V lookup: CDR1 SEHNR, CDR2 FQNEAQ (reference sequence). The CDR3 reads CASSLGIDTYEQYF. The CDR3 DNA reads TGTGCCAGCAGCTTAGGTATCGACACCTACGAGCAGTACTTC.

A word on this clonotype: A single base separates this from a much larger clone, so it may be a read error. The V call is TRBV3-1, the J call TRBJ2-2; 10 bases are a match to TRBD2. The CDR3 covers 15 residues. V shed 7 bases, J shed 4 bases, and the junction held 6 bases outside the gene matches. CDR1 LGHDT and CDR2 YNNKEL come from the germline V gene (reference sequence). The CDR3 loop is CASTRTSGITGELFF. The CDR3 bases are TGTGCCAGCACCAGGACTAGCGGAATCACCGGGGAGCTGTTTTTT.

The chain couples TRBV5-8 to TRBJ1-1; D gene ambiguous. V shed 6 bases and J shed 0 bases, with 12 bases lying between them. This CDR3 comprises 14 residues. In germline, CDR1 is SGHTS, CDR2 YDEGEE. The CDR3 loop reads CASNPVGVNTEAFF. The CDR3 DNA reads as TGTGCCAGCAACCCTGTCGGTGTGAACACTGAAGCTTTCTTT.

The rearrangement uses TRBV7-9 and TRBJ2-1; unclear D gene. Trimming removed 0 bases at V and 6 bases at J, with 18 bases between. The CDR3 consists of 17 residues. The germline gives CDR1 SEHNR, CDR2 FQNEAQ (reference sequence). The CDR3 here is CASSLASGLSSGNEQFF. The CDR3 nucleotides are TGTGCCAGCAGCTTAGCGTCGGGCCTCTCCTCAGGCAATGAGCAGTTCTTC.

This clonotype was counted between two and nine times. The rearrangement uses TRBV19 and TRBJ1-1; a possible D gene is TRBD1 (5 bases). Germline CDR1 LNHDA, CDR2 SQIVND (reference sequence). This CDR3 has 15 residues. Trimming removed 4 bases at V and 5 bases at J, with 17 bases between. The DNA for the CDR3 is TGTGCCAGTAGTACGGAGGGACTAGATTCTACTGAAGCTTTCTTT. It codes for CASSTEGLDSTEAFF.

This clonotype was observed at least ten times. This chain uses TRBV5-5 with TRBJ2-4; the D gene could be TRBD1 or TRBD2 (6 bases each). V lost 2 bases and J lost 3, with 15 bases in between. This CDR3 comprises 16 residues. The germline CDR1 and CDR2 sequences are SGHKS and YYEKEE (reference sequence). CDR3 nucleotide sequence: TGTGCCAGCAGCTTCTCCGGGGGCGTCGTCAAAAACATTCAGTACTTC. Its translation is CASSFSGGVVKNIQYF.